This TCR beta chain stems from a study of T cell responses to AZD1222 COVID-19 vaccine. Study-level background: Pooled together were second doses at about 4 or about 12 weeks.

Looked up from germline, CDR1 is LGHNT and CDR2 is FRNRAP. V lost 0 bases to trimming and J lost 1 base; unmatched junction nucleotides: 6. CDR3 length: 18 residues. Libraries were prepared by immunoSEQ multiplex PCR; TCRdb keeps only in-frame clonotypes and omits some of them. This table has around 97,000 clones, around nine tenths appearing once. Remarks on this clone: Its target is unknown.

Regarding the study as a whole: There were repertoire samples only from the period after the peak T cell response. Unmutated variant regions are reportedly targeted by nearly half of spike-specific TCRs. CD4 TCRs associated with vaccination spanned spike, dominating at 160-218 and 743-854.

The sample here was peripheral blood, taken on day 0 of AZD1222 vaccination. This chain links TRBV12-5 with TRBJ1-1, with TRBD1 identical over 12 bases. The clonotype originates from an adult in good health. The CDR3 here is CASGLVRDRGPGNTEAFF. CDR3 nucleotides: TGTGCTAGTGGTTTGGTCCGGGACAGGGGGCCGGGGAACACTGAAGCTTTCTTT. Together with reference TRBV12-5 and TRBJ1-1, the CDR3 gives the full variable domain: DARVTQTPRHKVTEMGQEVTMRCQPILGHNTVFWYRQTMMQGLELLAYFRNRAPLDDSGMPKDRFSAEMPDATLATLKIQPSEPRDSAVYFCASGLVRDRGPGNTEAFFGQGTRLTVV.